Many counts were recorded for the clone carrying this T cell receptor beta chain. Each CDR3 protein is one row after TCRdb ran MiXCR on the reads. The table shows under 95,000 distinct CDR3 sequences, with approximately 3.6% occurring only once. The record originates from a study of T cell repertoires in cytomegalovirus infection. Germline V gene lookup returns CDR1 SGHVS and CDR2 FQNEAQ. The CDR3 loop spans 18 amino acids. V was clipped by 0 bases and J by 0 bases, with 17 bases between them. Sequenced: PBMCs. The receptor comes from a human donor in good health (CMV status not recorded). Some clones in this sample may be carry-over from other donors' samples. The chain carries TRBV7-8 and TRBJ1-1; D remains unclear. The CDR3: CASSLAPGFSPMNTEAFF. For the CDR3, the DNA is TGTGCCAGCAGCTTAGCGCCTGGGTTTTCTCCCATGAACACTGAAGCTTTCTTT.